This entry lists 10 T cell receptor beta chains sequenced from one sample in a study of identical twins. MiXCR, applied by TCRdb to the 5' RACE reads, yields one record per CDR3 protein. The sample has 520,000 or so distinct CDR3 sequences, less than 25% seen once. The sample was also linked to a second study, of T cells expressing NK-cell markers.

The sample consisted of CD4+ T cells sorted from blood. The receptor set was obtained from a woman aged 18-30 years in good health.

There are a few counts of this clonotype. This chain links TRBV29-1 with TRBJ2-6, with 8 nucleotides matching TRBD2. V was pared by 7 bases and J by 4 bases, with 12 bases of the junction left unmatched. Germline CDR1 is SQVTM and CDR2 is ANQGSEA. CDR3 size: 16 residues. The DNA for the CDR3 is TGCAGCGCCCGGGAGGGCACTACGGGGGGGGCCAACGTCCTGACTTTC. The encoded protein is CSAREGTTGGANVLTF.

The chain links TRBV5-1 to TRBJ1-1; D may be TRBD1 (5 bases). The CDR3 totals 15 residues. Germline V CDR1 and CDR2: SGHRS, YFSETQ. With 0 bases removed from V and 2 bases from J, the gap between germline ends came to 11 bases. The CDR3 reads CASSLVRGRNTEAFF. The CDR3 coding sequence is TGCGCCAGCAGCTTGGTAAGGGGCAGAAACACTGAAGCTTTCTTT.

The V and J genes are TRBV20-1 and TRBJ2-5, with TRBD2 matching over 8 bases. CDR1 is DFQATT and CDR2 is SNEGSKA in the germline V gene (reference sequence). This CDR3 has 13 residues. Trimming removed 6 bases from V and 10 bases from J; junction bases left unmatched: 13. CDR3 loop: CSAESGLEGFQYF. The CDR3 DNA follows: TGCAGTGCCGAGTCGGGACTAGAGGGATTCCAGTACTTC.

Only a few counts were recorded for this clonotype. The V gene is TRBV6-5, the J gene TRBJ1-3; no reliable D call. V lost 0 bases to trimming and J lost 4 bases, with 7 bases between them. CDR3 length: 14 residues. Per germline, CDR1 MNHEY and CDR2 SVGAGI. The CDR3 bases are TGTGCCAGCAGTTACTCACCTCCGGGAAACACCATATATTTT. This codes for CASSYSPPGNTIYF.

This clonotype was observed at least ten times. The chain joins TRBV15 to TRBJ2-3, with D possibly TRBD1 on 5 matching bases. Trimming shortened V by 5 bases and J by 4 bases, and 16 bases separated the two germline ends. CDR3 length equals 15 residues. Germline V gene sequence: CDR1 LNHNV, CDR2 YYDKDF (reference sequence). The CDR3 here is CATSSTRGAADTQYF. In DNA form, the CDR3 reads TGTGCCACCAGCTCCACTCGTGGGGCCGCAGATACGCAGTATTTT. The full variable domain, its missing parts supplied by reference TRBV15 and TRBJ2-3, is DAMVIQNPRYQVTQFGKPVTLSCSQTLNHNVMYWYQQKSSQAPKLLFHYYDKDFNNEADTPDNFQSRRPNTSFCFLDIRSPGLGDTAMYLCATSSTRGAADTQYFGPGTRLTVL.

This clonotype showed up many times. The chain has TRBV29-1 and TRBJ1-4, with D unresolved. Trimming left V 2 bases short and J 11 bases short, with 9 bases between. Germline V gives CDR1 SQVTM, CDR2 ANQGSEA. The CDR3 consists of 11 residues. In nucleotides, the CDR3 is TGCAGCGTTGAATATCTGGGGAAACTGTTTTTT. Amino acids: CSVEYLGKLFF.

V usage is TRBV12-3 or TRBV12-4 and J usage is TRBJ1-2; a possible D gene is TRBD1 (5 bases). Trimming took off 2 bases at V and 4 bases at J, with 8 bases between the two ends. This CDR3 spans 13 amino acids. The CDR3: CASSLQGSYGYTF. DNA for the CDR3: TGTGCCAGCAGTTTACAGGGAAGCTATGGCTACACCTTC.

This clonotype was detected a few times. V usage is TRBV9 and J usage is TRBJ2-1; no reliable D call. In germline, CDR1 is SGDLS, CDR2 YYNGEE. The CDR3 is 12 amino acids. The germline V and J ends were trimmed by 0 bases and 9 bases, with 7 bases remaining between them. This chain's CDR3 is CASSVGTSEQFF. CDR3 DNA sequence: TGTGCCAGCAGCGTAGGGACGAGTGAGCAGTTCTTC.

This clonotype has only a few counts. The J gene is TRBJ2-1, the V gene TRBV7-2; a possible D gene is TRBD1 (5 bases). Trimming stripped 1 base from V and 6 bases from J, with 13 bases between. CDR3 length: 15 amino acids. CDR1 SGHTA and CDR2 FQGNSA come from the germline V gene. CDR3 DNA sequence: TGTGCCAGCAGCTTAGAGGACATGCGTGTCAATGAGCAGTTCTTC. Protein sequence: CASSLEDMRVNEQFF.

The chain recombines TRBV9 with TRBJ2-5; D is possibly TRBD1 or TRBD2 (5 bases each). The CDR3 consists of 14 residues. V lost 4 bases and J 2 bases, leaving 12 bases between the germline ends. Germline loops: CDR1 SGDLS, CDR2 YYNGEE. The CDR3 bases are TGTGCCAGCAGCTCCATGGGGGAGCAAGAGACCCAGTACTTC. Translated, it gives CASSSMGEQETQYF.